This T cell receptor (beta chain) was profiled in a study of CD8 T cells in Susac syndrome (dated by TCRdb to about 2019). For the study in its entirety: Repertoire sequencing was used to test whether CD8+ T cell activation and differentiation in Susac syndrome was antigen driven. Clonality of the CD8+ T cell repertoire was compared between more than 10 healthy donors, approximately 14 Susac syndrome patients and approximately 16 multiple sclerosis patients.

Peripheral blood CD8+ and CD4+ T cells from healthy donors, Susac syndrome patients and multiple sclerosis patients were profiled by high-throughput TCR beta sequencing. The healthy donors served as controls matched for age and sex. CD8+ TEMRA cells were enriched by FACS, while bulk CD8+ and CD4+ T cells were purified by magnetic negative isolation. Blood was collected in EDTA tubes and processed within 24 hours, with PBMCs isolated through density gradient centrifugation. PBMCs intended for TCR sequencing were cryopreserved in liquid nitrogen and were subsequently thawed in a 37 degrees C water bath. The sorted or isolated CD4+, CD8+ and CD8+ TEMRA cells had a purity of 90% or higher. A word on this clonotype: The antigen this receptor binds is unknown. The input lacks base qualities; no much larger clone sits a single base away.

RNA was extracted with the RNeasy kit and roughly 0.5 to 1 ug was reverse transcribed using random hexamers. The immunoSEQ multiplex PCR assay, covering 54 Vbeta and 13 Jbeta segments, was used to amplify TCR beta CDR3 regions. PCR amplification bias was corrected using a synthetic template baseline for primer optimization and computational correction. Processing in the source paper ran as follows. Only productive sequences were kept, with reads annotated to V, D and J genes according to IMGT and analyzed in immunoSEQ Analyzer. To calculate clonality, Shannon entropy was normalized by log2 of the number of productive unique sequences and then subtracted from one. Public and private clones were assessed among the 100 most prevalent clones of each patient and control. A clone was defined as Susac-specific if it was absent from the healthy and MS cohorts, from about 1,100 published viral clones and from other ImmuneACCESS disease sequences. The public reads were run again by TCRdb, first through fastp at Q25 and then through MiXCR, and only productive beta chains were kept. Rows are unified per CDR3 protein, each entry keeping the most common DNA and genes. The V and J calls were determined by TCRdb, not by the authors. The sample table shows 50,000 to 65,000 distinct CDR3 sequences, and approximately 90% are seen once. Approximately 0.2% of the sample is taken by the ten largest.

Points the paper makes about the study in general: The number of individuals in the TCR sequencing and HLA analysis was recognized as being relatively small.

Sequenced material: CD8+ T cells from PBMCs. This TCR derives from a human donor in good health.

The CDR3 region reads CASRAFGIGGLNTEAFF. The sequenced DNA: TGTGCCAGCAGAGCTTTTGGTATAGGGGGTCTTAACACTGAAGCTTTCTTT. The receptor chain draws on TRBV27 and TRBJ1-1; TRBD1 could be the D gene, as 6 bases match. Reading the germline V gene (reference sequence) gives CDR1 MNHEY and CDR2 SMNVEV. From its cysteine to its phenylalanine, the CDR3 spans 17 amino acids. Kept here is only the CDR3 DNA, which spans 51 bases and is read in frame from base 1. The trim is 6 bases for V and 2 bases for J, with a gap of 22 bases between the germline ends.